This T cell receptor (beta chain) was sequenced in a study of T cells in Graves' hyperthyroidism and ophthalmopathy (dated by TCRdb to the late 2010s). About the investigation overall: Peripheral blood was collected at initial diagnosis, before any treatment. Prospective prediction of ophthalmopathy was tested in an independent validation cohort consisting of fewer than 20 hyperthyroidism patients and about 17 patients who later progressed to ophthalmopathy. The study also compared thyroid tissue and blood T-cell repertoires from a handful of Graves' hyperthyroidism patients. Following sampling, methimazole starting at 30 mg daily was given to hyperthyroidism patients, and high-dose intravenous methylprednisolone was given to ophthalmopathy patients. To identify TCR V-J signatures that set the groups apart, the researchers used a discovery cohort of more than 95 patients, made up of 40 to 45 with Graves' ophthalmopathy and around 58 with stable Graves' hyperthyroidism. TCR Vbeta CDR3 sequencing of around 130 peripheral blood samples (43 ophthalmopathy, under 80 hyperthyroidism and roughly 17 progressor patients) is reported in the paper. The approximately 100 discovery patients were randomly divided into training and test sets at a 7:3 ratio. What the work shows at the level of the full study, not this receptor alone: Most expanded thyroid clonotypes (frequency above 0.001) were also found in blood, which suggests that blood repertoires may mirror thyroid immune responses. A 13 V-J signature model separated ophthalmopathy from stable hyperthyroidism, with just over 85% sensitivity and around 84% specificity in cross-validation and 80%/75% in testing. During validation, the model predicted progression to ophthalmopathy a median of about 6.3 months ahead of onset, with roughly 65% sensitivity and around 72% specificity. No statistical method was used to fix the sample size in advance, and group allocation was not hidden from the investigators.

TCR beta CDR3 regions were amplified from RNA transcripts. A first-round RT-PCR of the TCR CDR3 used the HTBI primer set with the Qiagen OneStep RT-PCR kit. Libraries were constructed in a second round of multiplex PCR, after which size selection and purification were performed. The libraries were sequenced on an Illumina HiSeq2000 using paired-end 100 bp reads. The original pipeline was this. SOAPnuke was used to process the raw data, with reads discarded if the reads contained adapters or uncalled bases, had a mean Phred below 15, or lacked an exact constant-primer or identifier match. COPE v1.2.5 was used to merge high-quality paired reads, and clonotypes were defined as unique nucleotide sequences. Clonotypes were aligned to IMGT TRBV, TRBD and TRBJ reference segments using MiTCR v1.1. Only V-J combinations with frequency above 0.0001, covering about 99% of repertoires, were analysed. A TCS score was defined as the ratio of F50 (clonal expansion) to E x V (chaos), with BLOSUM62-based TCRdist applied between CDR3 peptides within each V-J. Welch's t-statistics and random forest reduced fewer than 600 V-J features to about 13, which were used in a naive Bayes classifier (R e1071). The raw public reads went through TCRdb reprocessing: fastp at Q25, MiXCR clone calling, in-frame beta chains kept. Under each unique CDR3 protein, matching rows form one entry showing the most common genes and DNA. The V and J calls were determined by TCRdb, not by the authors. For this sample the table gives about 280,000 distinct CDR3 sequences, of which 20% to 30% were detected only once. The ten largest clones take up about a quarter of the sample.

The CDR3 goes from the cysteine to the phenylalanine over 15 residues. Just the 45-base CDR3 DNA is kept, in frame starting at base 1. In the germline V gene, CDR1 corresponds to MDHEN and CDR2 to SYDVKM. Between the V and J ends, shortened by 5 bases and 3 bases respectively, the junction contains 16 bases. This clonotype came up a few times. The target of this receptor is not known. No quality values exist for individual bases; no much larger clone is one base distant. Hyperthyroidism patients were aged 18 to 65 years and newly diagnosed, with disease duration of less than 2 months. Patients with uncontrolled infections, other autoimmune diseases, pregnancy or lactation were excluded. Diagnoses were based on clinical symptoms, serum thyroxine and TRAb, thyroid ultrasound and orbital computed tomography. Blood from progressor patients was collected at the time of first diagnosis with hyperthyroidism, before any ophthalmopathy symptoms had appeared. Ficoll-Paque density gradient centrifugation was used to isolate PBMCs from about 10 ml of fresh peripheral blood. Progressor patients were first diagnosed with Graves' hyperthyroidism and then developed ophthalmopathy during follow-up. Trizol reagent was used to extract total RNA, and RNA quality was then checked on an Agilent 2100 Bioanalyzer.

The source is a man aged 35 to 55 with Graves' hyperthyroidism that later progressed to Graves' ophthalmopathy. The sequence links TRBV28 to TRBJ2-5; TRBD2 might be the D gene, on 7 matching bases. The sample taken for sequencing was blood. At the DNA level, the sequence is TGTGCCAGCAGTACTTTAGGGGGGGTAAAAGAGACCCAGTACTTC. Translated, it reads CASSTLGGVKETQYF.